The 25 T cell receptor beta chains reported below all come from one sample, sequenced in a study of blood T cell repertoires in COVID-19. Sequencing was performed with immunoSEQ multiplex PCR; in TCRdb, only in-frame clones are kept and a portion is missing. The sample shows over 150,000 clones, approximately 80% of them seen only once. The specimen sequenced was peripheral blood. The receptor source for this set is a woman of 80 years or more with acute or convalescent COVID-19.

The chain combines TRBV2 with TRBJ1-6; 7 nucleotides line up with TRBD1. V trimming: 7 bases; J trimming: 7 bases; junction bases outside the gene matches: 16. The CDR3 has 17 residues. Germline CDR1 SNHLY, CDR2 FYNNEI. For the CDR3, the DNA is TGTGCCAGCAACCCTAGGGGGCAGGGGGGTTTCAATTCACCCCTCCACTTT. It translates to CASNPRGQGGFNSPLHF.

The CDR3 DNA sequence: TGTGCCACCAGCTGGAACAGGGGGACTAATGAAAAACTGTTTTTT. Residues: CATSWNRGTNEKLFF. This chain links TRBV15 with TRBJ1-4; TRBD1 agrees at 8 bases. This CDR3 region has 15 residues. Germline-derived CDR1 and CDR2 are LNHNV and YYDKDF (reference sequence). Trimming cost V 5 bases and J 2 bases; bases outside gene matches: 4.

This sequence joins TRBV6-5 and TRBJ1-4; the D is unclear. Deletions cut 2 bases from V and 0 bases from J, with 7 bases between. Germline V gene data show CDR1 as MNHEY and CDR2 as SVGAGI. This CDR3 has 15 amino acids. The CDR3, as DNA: TGTGCCAGCAGTTACGACACATCAACTAATGAAAAACTGTTTTTT. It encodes CASSYDTSTNEKLFF.

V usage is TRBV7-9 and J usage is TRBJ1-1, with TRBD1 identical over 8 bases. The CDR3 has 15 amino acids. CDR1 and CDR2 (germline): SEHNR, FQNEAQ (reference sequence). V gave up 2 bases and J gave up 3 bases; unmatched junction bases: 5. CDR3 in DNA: TGTGCCAGCAGCTTATACCAGGGGGCAGACACTGAAGCTTTCTTT. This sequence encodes CASSLYQGADTEAFF.

CDR3 coding DNA: TGTGCCAGCAGTGACTTAGCGGGGGTGCACCACGAGCAGTACTTC. It specifies CASSDLAGVHHEQYF. The chain employs TRBV2 and TRBJ2-7, with 9 positions matching TRBD2. The J segment lost 5 bases and the V segment lost 3 bases, leaving 8 bases of the junction unmatched. This CDR3 is built from 15 residues. Germline lookup yields CDR1 SNHLY and CDR2 FYNNEI.

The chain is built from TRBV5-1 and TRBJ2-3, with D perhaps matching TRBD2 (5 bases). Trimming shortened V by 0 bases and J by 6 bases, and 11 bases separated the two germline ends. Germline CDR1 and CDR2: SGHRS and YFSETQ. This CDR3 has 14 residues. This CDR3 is CASSLGLRADTQYF. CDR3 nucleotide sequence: TGCGCCAGCAGCTTGGGACTACGGGCGGATACGCAGTATTTT.

CDR3 DNA sequence: TGTGCCAGCAGCCGCCTCGGGATCTCCTACAATGAGCAGTTCTTC. Its protein product is CASSRLGISYNEQFF. The chain couples TRBV5-6 to TRBJ2-1; D is possibly TRBD2 (5 bases). V was cut by 4 bases and J by 0 bases, with 11 bases left in between. Germline V gene lookup returns CDR1 SGHDT and CDR2 YYEEEE. The CDR3 runs to 15 residues. Full variable domain (missing parts from reference TRBV5-6 and TRBJ2-1): DAGVTQSPTHLIKTRGQQVTLRCSPKSGHDTVSWYQQALGQGPQFIFQYYEEEERQRGNFPDRFSGHQFPNYSSELNVNALLLGDSALYLCASSRLGISYNEQFFGPGTRLTVL.

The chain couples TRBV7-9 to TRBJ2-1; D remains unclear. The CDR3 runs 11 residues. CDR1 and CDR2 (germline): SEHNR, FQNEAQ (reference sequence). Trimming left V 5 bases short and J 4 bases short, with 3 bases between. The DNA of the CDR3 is TGTGCCAGCAGCCCATACAATGAGCAGTTCTTC. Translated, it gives CASSPYNEQFF.

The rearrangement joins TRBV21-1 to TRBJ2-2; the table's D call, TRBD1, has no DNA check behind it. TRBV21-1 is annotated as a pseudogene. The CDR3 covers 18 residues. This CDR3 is CASSKSLDGQGVSGELFF. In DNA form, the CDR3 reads TGTGCCAGCAGCAAAAGTCTTGATGGGCAGGGCGTCAGCGGGGAGCTGTTTTTT.

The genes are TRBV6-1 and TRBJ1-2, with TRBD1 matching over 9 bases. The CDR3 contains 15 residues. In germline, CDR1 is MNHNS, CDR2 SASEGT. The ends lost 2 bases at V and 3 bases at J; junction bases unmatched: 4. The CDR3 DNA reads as TGTGCCAGCAGTGAAAATACAGGGGGCTACTATGGCTACACCTTC. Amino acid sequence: CASSENTGGYYGYTF.

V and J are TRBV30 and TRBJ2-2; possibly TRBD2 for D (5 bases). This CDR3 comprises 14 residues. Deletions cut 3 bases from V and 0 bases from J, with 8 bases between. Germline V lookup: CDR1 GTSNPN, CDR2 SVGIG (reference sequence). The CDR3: CAWRAGANTGELFF. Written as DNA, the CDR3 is TGTGCCTGGAGGGCGGGTGCGAACACCGGGGAGCTGTTTTTT.

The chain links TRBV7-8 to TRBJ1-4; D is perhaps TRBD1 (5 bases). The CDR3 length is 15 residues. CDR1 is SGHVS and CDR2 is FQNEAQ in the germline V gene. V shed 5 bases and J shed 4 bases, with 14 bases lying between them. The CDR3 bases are TGTGCCAGCAGCCTTCTGGGGCAGTTTAATGAAAAACTGTTTTTT. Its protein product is CASSLLGQFNEKLFF.

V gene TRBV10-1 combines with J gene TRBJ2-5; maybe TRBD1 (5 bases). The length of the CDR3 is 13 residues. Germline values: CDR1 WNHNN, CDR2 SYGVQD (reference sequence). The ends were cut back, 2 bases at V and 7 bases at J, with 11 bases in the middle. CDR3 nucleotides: TGCGCCAGCAGTGAGGCCCAGGGCGGGACCCAGTACTTC. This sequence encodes CASSEAQGGTQYF.

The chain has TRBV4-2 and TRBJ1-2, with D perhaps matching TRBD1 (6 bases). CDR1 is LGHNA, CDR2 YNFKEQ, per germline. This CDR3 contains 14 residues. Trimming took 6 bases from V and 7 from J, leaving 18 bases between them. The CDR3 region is CASREGGGAGGYTF. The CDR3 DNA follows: TGTGCCAGCAGGGAAGGCGGGGGGGCTGGTGGCTACACCTTC.

The CDR3 DNA reads as TGCGCCAGCAGCTTGAGGGGTAAAGGGGAGCTGTTTTTT. It is translated as CASSLRGKGELFF. This chain links TRBV5-1 with TRBJ2-2; a weak D match, TRBD1 (5 bases). The CDR3 has 13 amino acids. Looked up from germline, CDR1 is SGHRS and CDR2 is YFSETQ. Trimming shortened V by 1 base and J by 8 bases, and 9 bases separated the two germline ends.

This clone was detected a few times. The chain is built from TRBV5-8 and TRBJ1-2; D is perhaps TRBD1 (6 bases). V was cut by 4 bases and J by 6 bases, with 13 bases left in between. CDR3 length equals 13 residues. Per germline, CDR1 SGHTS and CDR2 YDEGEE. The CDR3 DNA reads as TGTGCCAGCAGCCCTACAGGGATCCATGGCTACACCTTC. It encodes CASSPTGIHGYTF.

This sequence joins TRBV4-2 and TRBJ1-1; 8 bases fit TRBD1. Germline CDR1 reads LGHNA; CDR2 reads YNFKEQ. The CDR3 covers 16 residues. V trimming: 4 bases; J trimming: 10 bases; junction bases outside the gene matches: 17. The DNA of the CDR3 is TGTGCCAGCAGCCTCAGACTGGAAGGGCAGGGGGCTAGAGCTTTCTTT. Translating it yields CASSLRLEGQGARAFF.

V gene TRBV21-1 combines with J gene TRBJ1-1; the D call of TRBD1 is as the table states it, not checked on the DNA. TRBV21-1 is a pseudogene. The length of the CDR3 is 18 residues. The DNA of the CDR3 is TGTGCCAGCAGCATAACCAGGCAGGGAAAGGTGGGAAACACTGAAGCTTTCTTT. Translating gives CASSITRQGKVGNTEAFF.

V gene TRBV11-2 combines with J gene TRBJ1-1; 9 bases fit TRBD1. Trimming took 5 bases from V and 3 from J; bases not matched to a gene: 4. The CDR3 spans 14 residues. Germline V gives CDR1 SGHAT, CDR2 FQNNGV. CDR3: CASSPQGAYTEAFF. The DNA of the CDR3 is TGTGCCAGCAGCCCACAGGGGGCCTACACTGAAGCTTTCTTT.

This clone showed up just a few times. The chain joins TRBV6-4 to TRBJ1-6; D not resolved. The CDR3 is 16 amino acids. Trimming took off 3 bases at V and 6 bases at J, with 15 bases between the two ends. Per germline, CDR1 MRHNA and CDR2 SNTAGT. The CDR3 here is CASSESHSFGNSPLHF. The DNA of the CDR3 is TGTGCCAGCAGTGAGAGCCACAGTTTCGGTAATTCACCCCTCCACTTT.

The CDR3 loop is CASSLVLRGRTAYNEQFF. Here the CDR3 DNA reads TGCGCCAGCAGCTTGGTTTTGCGGGGGCGGACCGCCTACAATGAGCAGTTCTTC. The chain recombines TRBV5-1 with TRBJ2-1, with D perhaps matching TRBD2 (7 bases). The CDR3 extends over 18 amino acids. The germline V gene encodes CDR1 SGHRS and CDR2 YFSETQ. V shed 0 bases and J shed 2 bases, with 18 bases lying between them.

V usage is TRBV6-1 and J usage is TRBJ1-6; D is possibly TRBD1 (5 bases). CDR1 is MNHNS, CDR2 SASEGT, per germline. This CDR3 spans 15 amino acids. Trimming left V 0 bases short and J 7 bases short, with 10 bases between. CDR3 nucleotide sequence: TGTGCCAGCAGTGAAGCTTGGCAGGGAAATTCACCCCTCCACTTT. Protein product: CASSEAWQGNSPLHF.

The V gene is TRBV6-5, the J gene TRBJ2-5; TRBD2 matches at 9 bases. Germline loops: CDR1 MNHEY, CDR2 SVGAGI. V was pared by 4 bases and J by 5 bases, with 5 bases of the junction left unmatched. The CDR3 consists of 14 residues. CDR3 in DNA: TGTGCCAGCAGTTCGAACGCGGGGGGGGAGACCCAGTACTTC. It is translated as CASSSNAGGETQYF.

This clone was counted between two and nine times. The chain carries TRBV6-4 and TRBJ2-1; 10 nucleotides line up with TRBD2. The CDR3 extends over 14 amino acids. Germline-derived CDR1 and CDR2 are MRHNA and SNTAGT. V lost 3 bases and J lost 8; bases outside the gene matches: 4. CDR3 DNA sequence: TGTGCCAGCAGTGAAACCGGGACTAGCGATGAGCAGTTCTTC. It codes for CASSETGTSDEQFF.

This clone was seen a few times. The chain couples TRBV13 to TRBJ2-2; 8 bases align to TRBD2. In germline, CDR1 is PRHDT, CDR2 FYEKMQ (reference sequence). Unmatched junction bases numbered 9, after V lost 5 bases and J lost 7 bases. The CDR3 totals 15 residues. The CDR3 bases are TGTGCCAGCAGCCTCCTAGCGGGTCTCGGCGGGGAGCTGTTTTTT. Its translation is CASSLLAGLGGELFF.